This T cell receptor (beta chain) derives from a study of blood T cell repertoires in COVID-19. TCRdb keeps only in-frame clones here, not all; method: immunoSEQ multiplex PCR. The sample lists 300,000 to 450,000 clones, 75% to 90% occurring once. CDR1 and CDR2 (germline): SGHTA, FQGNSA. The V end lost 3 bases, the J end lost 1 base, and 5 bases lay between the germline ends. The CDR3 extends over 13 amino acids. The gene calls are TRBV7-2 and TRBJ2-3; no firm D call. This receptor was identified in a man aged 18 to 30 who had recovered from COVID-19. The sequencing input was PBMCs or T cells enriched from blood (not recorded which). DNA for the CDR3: TGTGCCAGCAGCTTTCTCGGCACAGATACGCAGTATTTT. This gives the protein CASSFLGTDTQYF. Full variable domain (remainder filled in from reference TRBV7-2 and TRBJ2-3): GAGVSQSPSNKVTEKGKDVELRCDPISGHTALYWYRQSLGQGLEFLIYFQGNSAPDKSGLPSDRFSAERTGGSVSTLTIQRTQQEDSAVYLCASSFLGTDTQYFGPGTRLTVL.